A single sample is the source of the 26 T cell receptor beta chains below, sequenced in a study of blood T cell repertoires in COVID-19. The assay was immunoSEQ multiplex PCR, and TCRdb's table has in-frame clones only and misses some. The data show approximately 300,000 clones, with approximately 85% seen just once and 1.6% held by the top ten. Sequencing used peripheral blood. The receptors shown here come from a woman in her 50s with acute or convalescent COVID-19.

As DNA, the CDR3 is TGTGCCAGCAGCTTAATTGCTAGCGGATACAATGAGCAGTTCTTC. This encodes CASSLIASGYNEQFF. The gene calls are TRBV7-3 and TRBJ2-1; 7 bases map to TRBD2. Germline CDR1 SGHTA, CDR2 FQGTGA. V lost 1 base to trimming and J lost 4 bases; unmatched junction nucleotides: 4. This CDR3 region has 15 residues.

The chain is built from TRBV19 and TRBJ2-7; 8 nucleotides agree with TRBD2. This CDR3 contains 15 residues. V shed 2 bases, J shed 2 bases, and the junction held 5 bases outside the gene matches. Germline V CDR1 and CDR2: LNHDA, SQIVND (reference sequence). The chain's CDR3 is CASSIFGRATYEQYF. The CDR3 region has the DNA TGTGCCAGTAGTATATTCGGGAGGGCAACCTACGAGCAGTACTTC.

V is TRBV4-2 and J is TRBJ2-3; D uncertain. The V end lost 2 bases, the J end lost 2 bases, and 5 bases lay between the germline ends. The CDR3 is 13 residues long. Per germline, CDR1 LGHNA and CDR2 YNFKEQ. The CDR3 DNA is TGTGCCAGCAGCCAATATAACACAGATACGCAGTATTTT. Translating gives CASSQYNTDTQYF.

The CDR3 region has the DNA TGTGCCATCCAACGACAGGTGAGCTCCTACAATGAGCAGTTCTTC. As protein: CAIQRQVSSYNEQFF. The rearrangement joins TRBV10-3 to TRBJ2-1; a weak D match, TRBD1 (6 bases). Trimming left V 8 bases short and J 0 bases short, with 14 bases between. The CDR3 extends over 15 amino acids. Germline V lookup: CDR1 ENHRY, CDR2 SYGVKD.

The chain combines TRBV7-2 with TRBJ1-2, with D possibly being TRBD1 (6 bases). Germline assignment: CDR1 SGHTA and CDR2 FQGNSA. Trimming took 5 bases from V and 5 from J, leaving 12 bases between them. CDR3 size: 13 residues. CDR3 nucleotides: TGTGCCAGCAGCCAGGGGCTGGGATATGGCTACACCTTC. It codes for CASSQGLGYGYTF.

The chain joins TRBV28 to TRBJ1-5, with D tentatively TRBD1 (6 bases). V gave up 5 bases and J gave up 5 bases, with 13 bases separating them. This CDR3 comprises 14 residues. Germline CDR1 reads MDHEN; CDR2 reads SYDVKM. CDR3 DNA sequence: TGTGCCAGCAGTGGACAGCTAGGGGATCAGCCCCAGCATTTT. Amino acids: CASSGQLGDQPQHF.

The V and J genes are TRBV18 and TRBJ2-7; the D is unclear. The CDR3 spans 13 residues. V lost 3 bases, J lost 0 bases, and 6 bases lay in between. In germline, CDR1 is KGHSH, CDR2 LQKENI. The CDR3 sequence is CASSPPVSYEQYF. Written as DNA, the CDR3 is TGTGCCAGCTCACCCCCCGTCTCCTACGAGCAGTACTTC.

This clone appeared once. The chain uses TRBV5-1 and TRBJ1-4; 7 nucleotides agree with TRBD1. J gave up 16 bases and V 0 bases, and 12 bases lay outside the gene matches. CDR1 and CDR2 (germline): SGHRS, YFSETQ. The CDR3 is 14 amino acids. The CDR3 spells CASSLDTGANIWFF. The CDR3, as DNA: TGCGCCAGCAGCTTGGACACAGGGGCTAATATCTGGTTTTTT.

This clone was recorded only once. The chain has TRBV3-1 (or the pseudogene TRBV3-2) and TRBJ2-7, with 8 bases lining up with TRBD1. Germline-derived CDR1 and CDR2 are LGHDT and YNNKEL (reference sequence). Trimming removed 4 bases from V and 6 bases from J; junction bases left unmatched: 8. The CDR3 runs to 14 residues. The CDR3 sequence is CASSPRDRRGEQYF. In DNA, the CDR3 is TGTGCCAGCAGCCCCCGGGACAGGCGAGGCGAGCAGTACTTC.

The rearrangement links TRBV7-2 to TRBJ2-7, with D perhaps matching TRBD1 (6 bases). Looked up from germline, CDR1 is SGHTA and CDR2 is FQGNSA. The length of the CDR3 is 14 residues. The V gene lost 1 base and the J gene lost 7 bases, with 14 bases spanning the gap. This CDR3 is CASSLGRQAWEQYF. As DNA, the CDR3 is TGTGCCAGCAGCTTAGGTCGACAGGCCTGGGAGCAGTACTTC.

This rearrangement joins TRBV3-1 (or the pseudogene TRBV3-2) to TRBJ1-1; the D is unclear. Trimming cost V 1 base and J 1 base, with 10 bases left between them. CDR1 LGHDT and CDR2 YNNKEL come from the germline V gene (reference sequence). The length of the CDR3 is 15 residues. CDR3 amino acids: CASSQAAGANTEAFF. CDR3 coding DNA: TGTGCCAGCAGCCAAGCAGCAGGCGCGAACACTGAAGCTTTCTTT.

The V gene is TRBV18, the J gene TRBJ2-6, with 8 bases aligning to TRBD1. The junction had 5 bases not matched to a gene; V was cut back by 4 bases and J by 3 bases. In germline, CDR1 is KGHSH, CDR2 LQKENI. The CDR3 totals 16 residues. In DNA form, the CDR3 reads TGTGCCAGCTCACGACTTGACAGGGGTGGGGCCAACGTCCTGACTTTC. It specifies CASSRLDRGGANVLTF.

The chain recombines TRBV7-6 with TRBJ2-7; 9 bases are a match to TRBD1. Germline V CDR1 and CDR2: SGHVS, FNYEAQ. This CDR3 spans 16 amino acids. Losses at the gene ends were 1 base for V and 2 bases for J; bases not matched to a gene: 6. CDR3 region: CASSLEPGQGPYEQYF. DNA of the CDR3: TGTGCCAGCAGCTTAGAACCGGGACAGGGTCCCTACGAGCAGTACTTC.

This chain joins TRBV7-2 and TRBJ2-2; 10 bases are a match to TRBD1. CDR3 length: 16 residues. V lost 1 base to trimming and J lost 6 bases; unmatched junction nucleotides: 5. The V gene's germline CDR1 is SGHTA and CDR2 FQGNSA. The CDR3 reads CASSLVGTGVPGELFF. For the CDR3, the DNA is TGTGCCAGCAGCTTAGTTGGGACAGGGGTTCCCGGGGAGCTGTTTTTT.

The chain combines TRBV4-1 with TRBJ1-1; D might be TRBD1 (6 bases). The CDR3 is 16 residues long. V was pared by 4 bases and J by 0 bases, with 15 bases between. The germline V gene encodes CDR1 MGHRA and CDR2 YSYEKL. Here the CDR3 reads CASSLRWGGMNTEAFF. In nucleotides, the CDR3 is TGCGCCAGCAGCCTCAGATGGGGGGGCATGAACACTGAAGCTTTCTTT.

The chain recombines TRBV27 with TRBJ2-7, with 7 bases identical to TRBD2. CDR3 length equals 16 residues. V gave up 6 bases and J gave up 2 bases; unmatched junction bases: 13. Germline V gene lookup returns CDR1 MNHEY and CDR2 SMNVEV (reference sequence). CDR3 DNA: TGTGCCAGCAGGATCGACTGGGCGGGGGTGACCTACGAGCAGTACTTC. Protein product: CASRIDWAGVTYEQYF.

V usage is TRBV7-8 and J usage is TRBJ2-1; 7 nucleotides line up with TRBD2. V was pared by 6 bases and J by 7 bases, with 18 bases of the junction left unmatched. CDR3 size: 17 residues. Looked up from germline, CDR1 is SGHVS and CDR2 is FQNEAQ. The CDR3 loop reads CASSHLTQREAENEQFF. CDR3 in DNA: TGTGCCAGCAGTCATCTAACGCAGCGGGAAGCAGAGAATGAGCAGTTCTTC.

J is TRBJ2-1 and V is TRBV5-1; 11 bases match TRBD2. Germline assignment: CDR1 SGHRS and CDR2 YFSETQ. The CDR3 covers 13 residues. J was trimmed by 7 bases and V by 6 bases; bases with no gene match: 3. The CDR3 nucleotides read TGCGCCAGCACCGTAGCGGGAGGGAATGAGCAGTTCTTC. Encoded protein: CASTVAGGNEQFF.

V is TRBV9 and J is TRBJ1-2; 9 positions agree with TRBD1. The germline CDR1 and CDR2 sequences are SGDLS and YYNGEE. The CDR3 length is 14 residues. With V trimmed by 3 bases and J by 7 bases, 7 bases remained unmatched. This CDR3 is CASSAGTGLVGYTF. CDR3 sequence (DNA): TGTGCCAGCAGCGCCGGGACAGGGTTGGTTGGCTACACCTTC. Full variable domain (missing parts from reference TRBV9 and TRBJ1-2): DSGVTQTPKHLITATGQRVTLRCSPRSGDLSVYWYQQSLDQGLQFLIQYYNGEERAKGNILERFSAQQFPDLHSELNLSSLELGDSALYFCASSAGTGLVGYTFGSGTRLTVV.

This clone has only a few counts. For the CDR3, the DNA is TGCGCCAGCAGCTCCAGGACTAGCGATATCTCGGGCGAGCAGTACTTC. Protein product: CASSSRTSDISGEQYF. This chain connects TRBV5-1 to TRBJ2-7, with 9 nucleotides matching TRBD2. Trimming cost V 3 bases and J 6 bases; bases outside gene matches: 13. Germline-derived CDR1 and CDR2 are SGHRS and YFSETQ. The CDR3 spans 16 residues.

This clone was counted once. This rearrangement joins TRBV20-1 to TRBJ1-2; no clear D. This CDR3 contains 11 residues. V lost 3 bases and J 12 bases, leaving 14 bases between the germline ends. The germline gives CDR1 DFQATT, CDR2 SNEGSKA (reference sequence). The CDR3 protein is CSASAGEINTF. The CDR3 region has the DNA TGCAGTGCTAGTGCCGGGGAGATCAACACCTTC.

This rearrangement joins TRBV6-5 to TRBJ2-1, with 7 bases matching TRBD2. Germline trimming cut 6 bases from V and 6 bases from J; bases unmatched to any gene: 5. The CDR3 has 13 amino acids. Germline CDR1 MNHEY, CDR2 SVGAGI. The CDR3 protein is CASRSGRGNEQFF. The DNA of the CDR3 is TGTGCCAGCAGGAGTGGGAGGGGCAATGAGCAGTTCTTC.

J is TRBJ2-7 and V is TRBV28, with TRBD1 matching 7 bases. The CDR3 covers 17 residues. The germline V gene has CDR1 MDHEN and CDR2 SYDVKM. V lost 2 bases and J lost 3; bases outside the gene matches: 13. CDR3 region: CASSLIGEGAMGYEQYF. CDR3 bases: TGTGCCAGCAGTTTAATTGGCGAGGGGGCAATGGGCTACGAGCAGTACTTC.

V gene TRBV27 combines with J gene TRBJ2-3; tentatively, D is TRBD1 (5 bases). In germline, CDR1 is MNHEY, CDR2 SMNVEV (reference sequence). The CDR3 totals 16 residues. The V and J ends lost 5 bases and 2 bases respectively, with 17 bases between them. The CDR3 here is CASSAQGVGFTDTQYF. CDR3 DNA: TGTGCCAGCAGTGCACAAGGGGTGGGGTTCACAGATACGCAGTATTTT.

V gene TRBV18 combines with J gene TRBJ1-1; D is uncertain. Trimming removed 5 bases from V and 3 bases from J, with 19 bases in between. The CDR3 runs 16 residues. CDR1 KGHSH and CDR2 LQKENI come from the germline V gene. This CDR3 is CASSAQNIQAHTEAFF. In nucleotides, the CDR3 is TGTGCCAGCTCAGCTCAGAATATTCAGGCACACACTGAAGCTTTCTTT.

This clone appeared a single time. The chain recombines TRBV24-1 with TRBJ2-1, with 13 bases aligning to TRBD2. Germline-derived CDR1 and CDR2 are KGHDR and SFDVKD. Trimming took 4 bases from V and 2 from J; bases not matched to a gene: 7. This CDR3 is built from 18 residues. CDR3 sequence: CATSDSTGTSGTYNEQFF. DNA of the CDR3: TGTGCCACCAGTGACTCTACCGGGACTAGCGGGACCTACAATGAGCAGTTCTTC.